The rows below give T cell receptor beta chains drawn from one sample of a study of regulatory T cells in long-lasting Graves disease. A single record per CDR3 protein comes from TCRdb applying MiXCR to the multiplex PCR reads. The top ten hold roughly an eighth of the sample, which has 500,000 or so distinct CDR3 sequences, about 16% seen once. These data are also associated with another study on T cells in Graves' hyperthyroidism and ophthalmopathy.

Sequences were derived from peripheral blood mononuclear cells (PBMCs), sampled at new diagnosis, from a patient treated with antithyroid drugs. The receptors were sampled from a man aged 35 to 55 with Graves disease. Both conserved end residues are part of each CDR3. Fields, in order: clone size, D gene, V gene, J gene, CDR3 protein, CDR3 DNA. A D gene is named only where the DNA matches it firmly. A row's size may be missing; if present it is once, few, many or a size class.

>many|NA|TRBV2|TRBJ2-3
CAVRQHPRGPNTDTQYF
TGTGCGGTCCGCCAGCACCCGAGGGGACCAAACACAGATACGCAGTATTTT
>many|TRBD2|TRBV30|TRBJ2-4
CAWSVRPSGRGDFKNIQYF
TGTGCCTGGAGTGTACGTCCTAGCGGGAGGGGAGATTTCAAAAACATTCAGTACTTC
>NA|TRBD2|TRBV20-1|TRBJ2-3
CSARAVRTSGRTDTQYF
TGCAGTGCTCGCGCCGTCCGGACTAGCGGGAGGACAGATACGCAGTATTTT
>NA|NA|TRBV7-9|TRBJ2-1
CASSLDSRGEQFF
TGTGCCAGCAGCTTAGATAGCCGGGGGGAGCAGTTCTTC
>many|TRBD1|TRBV29-1|TRBJ2-3
CSGTGTGGGTDTQYF
TGCAGCGGAACCGGGACAGGGGGCGGCACAGATACGCAGTATTTT
>NA|NA|TRBV10-3|TRBJ2-1
CAILTAGEQFF
TGTGCCATCCTGACCGCGGGGGAGCAGTTCTTC
>once|NA|TRBV2|TRBJ2-3
CAASGRLATGSTDTQYF
TGTGCCGCCAGCGGAAGGTTGGCCACAGGGAGCACAGATACGCAGTATTTT
>many|TRBD1|TRBV3-1|TRBJ1-4
CASRQTGGTELFF
TGTGCCAGCAGACAAACAGGGGGCACGGAACTGTTTTTT
>many|NA|TRBV30|TRBJ2-5
CASRGGVGARGEETQYF
TGTGCCTCACGAGGGGGAGTGGGGGCGAGGGGCGAGGAGACCCAGTACTTC
>NA|NA|TRBV3-1|TRBJ1-2
CASSQVTGNYGYTF
TGTGCCAGCAGCCAAGTCACAGGCAACTATGGCTACACCTTC
>once|NA|TRBV19|TRBJ1-5
CASSIVWWRVQPQHF
TGTGCCAGTAGTATTGTTTGGTGGCGCGTGCAGCCCCAGCATTTT
>many|TRBD2|TRBV11-2|TRBJ2-1
CASDASGGRGAGGFYNEQFF
TGTGCCAGCGACGCTTCGGGAGGACGTGGAGCGGGAGGTTTCTACAATGAGCAGTTCTTC
>NA|TRBD2|TRBV20-1|TRBJ2-1
CSARPGTSGNRNEQFF
TGCAGTGCTAGGCCCGGGACTAGCGGGAATCGAAATGAGCAGTTCTTC
>many|NA|TRBV2|TRBJ2-5
CASQSTAIQETQYF
TGTGCCAGCCAATCAACGGCAATACAAGAGACCCAGTACTTC